One sample yielded the 3 T cell receptor beta chains listed below, sequenced in a study of T cells in Graves' hyperthyroidism and ophthalmopathy. TCR beta CDR3 regions were amplified from RNA. The HTBI primer set drove a first-round RT-PCR of the TCR CDR3. TCRdb itself ran the multiplex PCR reads through MiXCR, one entry per CDR3 protein. This table holds hundreds of thousands of distinct CDR3 sequences, around 13% found once. The specimen was blood. All receptors derive from a woman under 30 with Graves' hyperthyroidism.

This chain joins TRBV19 and TRBJ2-3, with 10 bases matching TRBD2. CDR3 length: 15 amino acids. The V and J ends lost 6 bases and 1 base, in that order; junction bases with no gene match: 4. From germline, CDR1 is LNHDA and CDR2 SQIVND (reference sequence). As DNA, the CDR3 is TGTGCCAGTAGCATGCTAGCGGGGGGCACAGATACGCAGTATTTT. It encodes CASSMLAGGTDTQYF.

A single count supports this clonotype. The CDR3 sequence is CASSVSTNSYEQYF. CDR3 nucleotide sequence: TGTGCCAGCAGCGTGTCGACTAACTCCTACGAGCAGTACTTC. V is TRBV7-9 and J is TRBJ2-7; D is possibly TRBD2 (5 bases). The CDR3 extends over 14 amino acids. V was shortened by 5 bases and J by 0 bases, with 11 bases between the two germline ends. Germline CDR1 reads SEHNR; CDR2 reads FQNEAQ (reference sequence).

V usage is TRBV7-9 and J usage is TRBJ2-1; 7 bases are a match to TRBD2. V shed 8 bases, J shed 0 bases, and the junction held 7 bases outside the gene matches. This CDR3 contains 15 residues. Germline V gene sequence: CDR1 SEHNR, CDR2 FQNEAQ (reference sequence). The CDR3 region is CASAASSGSYNEQFF. Written as DNA, the CDR3 is TGTGCCAGCGCTGCTTCTAGCGGCTCCTACAATGAGCAGTTCTTC.